This paragraph reports one T cell receptor (beta chain). The sample originates from a study of cytomegalovirus exposure and HLA in healthy donors. Germline-derived CDR1 and CDR2 are SQVTM and ANQGSEA. The CDR3 length is 13 residues. V was clipped by 7 bases and J by 1 base; unmatched bases: 6. The PCR employed 60 Vbeta primers together with 13 Jbeta primers. Generated by immunoSEQ multiplex PCR, the TCRdb table keeps only in-frame clones and is missing some. The table has 150,000 to 200,000 clones, about four fifths seen once. The sample consisted of PBMCs. This sequence joins TRBV29-1 and TRBJ2-5; 7 bases map to TRBD1. This TCR came from a male donor in good health and CMV-seronegative. CDR3 nucleotide sequence: TGCAGCGACCGCGCAGGGGGCCAAGAGACCCAGTACTTC. Translating gives CSDRAGGQETQYF. Using reference TRBV29-1 and TRBJ2-5 for the parts outside the CDR3, the full variable domain is SAVISQKPSRDICQRGTSLTIQCQVDSQVTMMFWYRQQPGQSLTLIATANQGSEATYESGFVIDKFPISRPNLTFSTLTVSNMSPEDSSIYLCSDRAGGQETQYFGPGTRLLVL.